This T cell receptor beta chain originates from a study of cytomegalovirus exposure and HLA in healthy donors. Trimming left V 1 base short and J 5 bases short, with 11 bases between. This CDR3 contains 14 residues. CDR1 and CDR2 (germline): LNHDA, SQIVND (reference sequence). Study-wide results and limits: It was likely that a cluster of highly shared sequence variants was a sequencing artifact. The Asian-associated ancestry cluster reportedly had fewer N-insertions than the approximately 650-donor mean in a later analysis. The authors reported that TCR beta sequences could predict HLA-A and HLA-B alleles. These predictions were accurate for most subjects in the first cohort.

Note on this clone: Its antigen remains unknown.

PCR amplification relied on 60 Vbeta primers (plus 13 Jbeta primers). Per the study methods: About 11 million shared chains were among the approximately 80 million unique TCR beta chains that a later analysis counted. Profiled with immunoSEQ multiplex PCR; TCRdb holds only in-frame clones, not every one. V and J calls and clone size follow that table, whereas D and trimming were derived from the DNA. The data hold about 200,000 clones, with 60% to 80% observed a single time. The J gene is TRBJ2-5, the V gene TRBV19; a possible D gene is TRBD1 (5 bases). Sequencing was carried out using PBMCs. This receptor was taken from a male donor in good health and CMV-seronegative. The CDR3 region is CASSIVEGAETQYF. In DNA form, the CDR3 reads TGTGCCAGTAGTATAGTGGAAGGGGCGGAGACCCAGTACTTC.